The 26 T cell receptor beta chains presented below share a single source sample, sequenced in a study of patients and donors after allogeneic stem cell transplantation. TCRdb used MiXCR to reprocess the RT-PCR reads, holding one entry per CDR3 protein. The sample carries 80,000 to 90,000 distinct CDR3 sequences, around 49% recorded once. Sequenced sample: blood, either unsorted or a sorted T cell fraction (not recorded which). All receptors come from a human donor who was either an allogeneic HSCT recipient or a stem cell or donor lymphocyte infusion donor (not recorded which). It is not recorded whose cells these are; they may come from a transplant donor.

This clonotype was counted a few times. CDR3 in DNA: TGTGCCAGCTCCGGACAGGGGGGTGCTTCTAGCTATGGCTACACCTTC. Translation: CASSGQGGASSYGYTF. The chain combines TRBV28 with TRBJ1-2, with 10 nucleotides matching TRBD1. J lost 4 bases, V lost 8 bases, and 13 bases had no gene match. The CDR3 contains 16 residues. In germline, CDR1 is MDHEN, CDR2 SYDVKM.

This chain links TRBV14 with TRBJ2-3, with TRBD1 matching 11 bases. The CDR3 runs 15 residues. The V segment lost 5 bases and the J segment 5 bases; nucleotides outside the gene matches: 6. From germline, CDR1 is SGHDN and CDR2 FVKESK. The CDR3 coding sequence is TGTGCCAGCAGCTCACCGGGACAGGGGGGAGATACGCAGTATTTT. This translates into CASSSPGQGGDTQYF.

The genes are TRBV15 and TRBJ1-1; possibly TRBD1 for D (5 bases). The CDR3 has 14 residues. Per the germline V gene, CDR1 is LNHNV and CDR2 is YYDKDF (reference sequence). V lost 0 bases and J lost 5, with 10 bases in between. The CDR3 region is CATSRDGTRTEAFF. The CDR3 region has the DNA TGTGCCACCAGCAGAGATGGGACGAGGACTGAAGCTTTCTTT.

The DNA of the CDR3 is TGCAGTGCTAGAGATCGAAACAGGGGGCAGGGCACTGAAGCTTTCTTT. It specifies CSARDRNRGQGTEAFF. The rearrangement joins TRBV20-1 to TRBJ1-1; 9 bases agree with TRBD1. Germline trimming cut 0 bases from V and 4 bases from J; bases unmatched to any gene: 9. The CDR3 length is 16 residues. The germline CDR1 and CDR2 sequences are DFQATT and SNEGSKA (reference sequence).

Comments on this clonotype: This may be a read error: a much more frequent sequence differs by one nucleotide. This rearrangement joins TRBV5-6 to TRBJ1-6; 8 bases are shared with TRBD1. Germline CDR1 is SGHDT and CDR2 is YYEEEE. The V gene end was trimmed by 5 bases and the J gene end by 5 bases; junction bases not matched to a gene: 3. CDR3 length equals 14 residues. The CDR3 protein is CASSRTGNNSPLHF. The CDR3 coding sequence is TGTGCCAGCAGTCGGACAGGGAATAATTCACCCCTCCACTTT.

The gene calls are TRBV29-1 and TRBJ1-1, with D perhaps TRBD1 (5 bases). Germline V CDR1 and CDR2: SQVTM, ANQGSEA. The CDR3 contains 14 residues. V was cut by 7 bases and J by 4 bases, with 19 bases left in between. The CDR3 region is CSALGGVKGTEAFF. CDR3 coding DNA: TGCAGCGCTCTGGGAGGGGTAAAGGGCACTGAAGCTTTCTTT.

The chain joins TRBV12-3 or TRBV12-4 to TRBJ2-5, with a tentative D call TRBD1 (6 bases). This CDR3 comprises 15 residues. The V end was cut by 5 bases, the J end by 2 bases, with 15 bases between. CDR3: CASSVPGQPQETQYF. DNA of the CDR3: TGTGCCAGCAGTGTACCGGGACAACCTCAAGAGACCCAGTACTTC.

The chain carries TRBV29-1 and TRBJ2-2; 7 bases are shared with TRBD2. The junction had 13 bases not matched to a gene; V was cut back by 3 bases and J by 12 bases. The CDR3 is 14 amino acids. From germline, CDR1 is SQVTM and CDR2 ANQGSEA. The CDR3 DNA reads TGCAGCGTTGAGGGAGGGACGGGGTTATTGAAGCTGTTTTTT. Protein product: CSVEGGTGLLKLFF.

The chain recombines TRBV28 with TRBJ2-3; 8 positions match TRBD2. Unmatched junction bases numbered 10, after V lost 8 bases and J lost 6 bases. The CDR3 length is 14 residues. The germline V gene has CDR1 MDHEN and CDR2 SYDVKM. The CDR3 sequence is CASEPGGPGDTQYF. The CDR3 nucleotides are TGTGCCAGCGAACCGGGAGGGCCTGGGGATACGCAGTATTTT.

This clonotype was counted many times. The V call is TRBV12-3 or TRBV12-4, the J call TRBJ1-2; maybe TRBD1 (6 bases). Trimming left V 2 bases short and J 2 bases short, with 9 bases between. The CDR3 loop spans 14 amino acids. CDR3 region: CASSLRGANYGYTF. Written as DNA, the CDR3 is TGTGCCAGCAGTTTACGGGGGGCAAACTATGGCTACACCTTC.

This clonotype was observed a few times. This chain links TRBV3-1 with TRBJ1-2; unclear D gene. This CDR3 region has 12 residues. V lost 4 bases to trimming and J lost 6 bases, with 9 bases between them. CDR1 is LGHDT, CDR2 YNNKEL, per germline (reference sequence). The CDR3 protein is CASSLWQDGYTF. In nucleotides, the CDR3 is TGTGCCAGCAGCCTGTGGCAGGATGGCTACACCTTC.

V and J are TRBV13 and TRBJ2-7; the D gene could be TRBD1 or TRBD2 (6 bases each). Looked up from germline, CDR1 is PRHDT and CDR2 is FYEKMQ (reference sequence). V lost 0 bases and J lost 4, with 10 bases in between. This CDR3 region has 14 residues. CDR3 protein: CASSLGQGRYEQYF. CDR3 sequence (DNA): TGTGCCAGCAGCTTAGGGCAGGGGAGGTACGAGCAGTACTTC.

J is TRBJ1-1 and V is TRBV7-9; D perhaps matches TRBD1 (5 bases). Germline V gene data show CDR1 as SEHNR and CDR2 as FQNEAQ (reference sequence). V lost 1 base and J 8 bases, leaving 11 bases between the germline ends. CDR3 length: 13 residues. In DNA form, the CDR3 reads TGTGCCAGCAGCTTAGATTTAGGGGTGGAAGCTTTCTTT. Its protein is CASSLDLGVEAFF. The variable domain in full, completed from reference TRBV7-9 and TRBJ1-1, reads DTGVSQNPRHKITKRGQNVTFRCDPISEHNRLYWYRQTLGQGPEFLTYFQNEAQLEKSRLLSDRFSAERPKGSFSTLEIQRTEQGDSAMYLCASSLDLGVEAFFGQGTRLTVV.

This clonotype has a handful of counts. The V gene is TRBV30, the J gene TRBJ1-6, with 7 nucleotides matching TRBD1. Germline CDR1 is GTSNPN and CDR2 is SVGIG (reference sequence). This CDR3 comprises 12 residues. V lost 5 bases, J lost 10 bases, and 5 bases stayed unmatched. CDR3 sequence: CAWDRESSPLHF. The CDR3 DNA is TGTGCCTGGGACAGGGAAAGCTCACCCCTCCACTTT.

A few counts support this clonotype. J is TRBJ1-2 and V is TRBV5-1, with TRBD1 matching 9 bases. V shed 0 bases and J 4 bases; nucleotides not matched to a gene: 7. Germline values: CDR1 SGHRS, CDR2 YFSETQ. The CDR3 is made up of 16 amino acids. The CDR3 DNA sequence: TGCGCCAGCAGCTTGGAGCCCGGGACAGGGTCCTATGGCTACACCTTC. Translating it yields CASSLEPGTGSYGYTF.

The chain couples TRBV20-1 to TRBJ1-1, with D perhaps TRBD1 (6 bases). CDR1 and CDR2 from the germline V gene are DFQATT and SNEGSKA (reference sequence). This CDR3 has 14 residues. The V end lost 3 bases, the J end lost 0 bases, and 11 bases lay between the germline ends. The CDR3 nucleotides read TGCAGTGCTAGGGGGGACAACATGAACACTGAAGCTTTCTTT. Its protein is CSARGDNMNTEAFF.

The chain combines TRBV20-1 with TRBJ1-2; D unclear. V was trimmed by 0 bases and J by 4 bases, leaving 9 bases between them. This CDR3 is 13 amino acids long. From germline, CDR1 is DFQATT and CDR2 SNEGSKA (reference sequence). The CDR3 sequence is CSAREGGTYGYTF. In DNA form, the CDR3 reads TGCAGTGCTAGAGAAGGAGGTACCTATGGCTACACCTTC.

This clonotype has only a few counts. The chain couples TRBV6-2 or TRBV6-3 to TRBJ1-1; tentative D call: TRBD1 (5 bases). V lost 2 bases and J lost 11, with 15 bases in between. The CDR3 is 13 residues long. CDR1 and CDR2 (germline): MNHEY, SVGEGT. DNA for the CDR3: TGTGCCAGCAGTTACCAGACAGCCCGGAGGGCTTTCTTT. This gives the protein CASSYQTARRAFF.

This chain joins TRBV4-1 and TRBJ1-5; unclear D gene. CDR3 length equals 15 residues. CDR1 MGHRA and CDR2 YSYEKL come from the germline V gene. V was cut by 1 base and J by 0 bases, with 7 bases left in between. CDR3 sequence: CASSQVSYSNQPQHF. CDR3 DNA sequence: TGCGCCAGCAGCCAAGTTTCCTATAGCAATCAGCCCCAGCATTTT.

As concerns this clonotype: At one end the junction does not follow the germline gene, possibly because of a read error. This sequence joins TRBV7-7 and TRBJ1-1; TRBD1 is a possible D gene (5 bases). This CDR3 region has 13 residues. Germline loops: CDR1 SSHAT, CDR2 FNYEAQ (reference sequence). The CDR3 DNA follows: TGTGCTAGCAGCGAAGACAGGAACACTGAAGCTTTCTTT. As protein: CASSEDRNTEAFF.

This sequence joins TRBV5-5 and TRBJ1-6; D is unresolved. This CDR3 spans 13 amino acids. Germline values: CDR1 SGHKS, CDR2 YYEKEE (reference sequence). Trimming pared 3 bases from V and 5 bases from J, leaving 6 bases between. The CDR3 DNA sequence: TGTGCCAGCAGCTCGAAGGATAATTCACCCCTCCACTTT. Its protein is CASSSKDNSPLHF. The whole variable domain, filled in from reference TRBV5-5 and TRBJ1-6, reads DAGVTQSPTHLIKTRGQQVTLRCSPISGHKSVSWYQQVLGQGPQFIFQYYEKEERGRGNFPDRFSARQFPNYSSELNVNALLLGDSALYLCASSSKDNSPLHFGNGTRLTVT.

This chain joins TRBV9 and TRBJ1-2; D possibly corresponds to TRBD1 (6 bases). Trimming removed 0 bases at V and 4 bases at J, with 13 bases between. Per germline, CDR1 SGDLS and CDR2 YYNGEE. The length of the CDR3 is 15 residues. The CDR3 DNA sequence: TGTGCCAGCAGCGTAGAGGGGGGAGTCCCCTATGGCTACACCTTC. Protein product: CASSVEGGVPYGYTF.

The chain recombines TRBV5-1 with TRBJ2-1; D possibly matches TRBD1 or TRBD2 (5 bases each). V was cut by 2 bases and J by 7 bases, with 13 bases left in between. Looked up from germline, CDR1 is SGHRS and CDR2 is YFSETQ. This CDR3 has 14 amino acids. CDR3 bases: TGCGCCAGCAGCTTTGGGGACGTTGTGAATGAGCAGTTCTTC. Translating it yields CASSFGDVVNEQFF. Complete variable domain (other parts from reference TRBV5-1 and TRBJ2-1): KAGVTQTPRYLIKTRGQQVTLSCSPISGHRSVSWYQQTPGQGLQFLFEYFSETQRNKGNFPGRFSGRQFSNSRSEMNVSTLELGDSALYLCASSFGDVVNEQFFGPGTRLTVL.

The chain uses TRBV6-2 or TRBV6-3 and TRBJ2-2; 9 positions agree with TRBD2. The CDR3 runs to 15 residues. CDR1 and CDR2 from the germline V gene are MNHEY and SVGEGT. With V trimmed by 6 bases and J by 4 bases, 6 bases remained unmatched. CDR3 nucleotide sequence: TGTGCCAGCAGCGGGACTAGCTTGGGCACCGGGGAGCTGTTTTTT. Encoded protein: CASSGTSLGTGELFF.

This chain connects TRBV4-2 to TRBJ2-5, with a weak D call TRBD1 (5 bases). V lost 4 bases, J lost 0 bases, and 9 bases lay in between. This CDR3 is 14 amino acids long. Germline V gene sequence: CDR1 LGHNA, CDR2 YNFKEQ. In nucleotides, the CDR3 is TGTGCCAGCAGCCCGAGACAGTACCAAGAGACCCAGTACTTC. It is translated as CASSPRQYQETQYF.

The chain carries TRBV7-6 and TRBJ1-4; D not certain. Germline V gives CDR1 SGHVS, CDR2 FNYEAQ. Trimming cost V 4 bases and J 7 bases, with 10 bases left between them. This CDR3 is 13 amino acids long. CDR3 protein: CASSSSRAEKLFF. The CDR3, as DNA: TGTGCCAGCAGCTCATCTAGGGCTGAAAAACTGTTTTTT.